This T cell receptor beta chain comes out of a study of blood T cells in healthy people across ages. The CDR3 is 13 residues long. Trimming stripped 5 bases from V and 0 bases from J, with 7 bases between. Per germline, CDR1 KGHSH and CDR2 LQKENI. Using a J-beta primer mix together with a sample-barcoded 5' primer, a second PCR was run for roughly 6 to 12 cycles. TCRdb re-called the 5' RACE reads with MiXCR, one entry per CDR3 protein. The sample holds over a million distinct CDR3 sequences, roughly 64% seen once. This clonotype was observed a few times. The chain carries TRBV18 and TRBJ2-5; D ambiguous. Sequenced input: blood. This TCR was recovered from a man aged 18 to 29 in good health. The CDR3 DNA sequence: TGTGCCAGCTCAATCCGGGACCAAGAGACCCAGTACTTC. This gives the protein CASSIRDQETQYF.